The clone carrying this T cell receptor (beta chain) was observed at least ten times. The data derive from a study of blood T cells in healthy people across ages. PCR was performed a second time for about 7 to 11 cycles using a sample-barcoded 5' primer and a J-beta primer mix. Each cDNA molecule carried a tag from a template-switch adaptor that contained 12 random nucleotides. TCRdb recomputed calls from the 5' RACE reads with MiXCR, one row per CDR3 protein. The sample comprises some 1.5 million distinct CDR3 sequences, roughly 28% of which are singletons, and 7% to 9% rests with the top ten. The CDR3 is 11 residues long. The ends were cut back, 6 bases at V and 5 bases at J, with 7 bases in the middle. Germline CDR1 and CDR2: MDHEN and SYDVKM. Individuals who donated were healthy Caucasians from Russia aged 6 to 90. For every donor, a draw yielded 8.5 to 10 milliliters of peripheral blood.

This receptor was identified in a woman in her 30s in good health. The sequencing sample was made of blood. This rearrangement joins TRBV28 to TRBJ1-2; D gene ambiguous. The CDR3 reads CASRGSYGYTF. In DNA form, the CDR3 reads TGTGCCAGCAGGGGCAGTTATGGCTACACCTTC.